This entry lists 13 T cell receptor beta chains sequenced from one sample in a study of CD8 T cells in ankylosing spondylitis. Findings and limits, study-wide: What appeared characteristic of ankylosing spondylitis blood was a TCR beta motif of several highly homologous variants.

Which antigens these TCRs recognize remains unknown. TCRdb passed the 5' RACE reads through MiXCR, listing each CDR3 protein once. The sample comprises 700,000 or so distinct CDR3 sequences, roughly 20% of which are singletons, and about 20% rests with the top ten. The sequenced sample was blood, either unsorted or a sorted T cell fraction (not recorded which). Every receptor here comes from a male donor with ankylosing spondylitis.

The chain couples TRBV28 to TRBJ2-7; TRBD2 might be the D (6 bases). Trimming took off 3 bases at V and 6 bases at J, with 15 bases between the two ends. This CDR3 has 14 residues. Germline V gene data show CDR1 as MDHEN and CDR2 as SYDVKM. The CDR3 reads CASSFARETSEQYF. DNA of the CDR3: TGTGCCAGCAGTTTCGCCCGGGAGACCTCCGAGCAGTACTTC.

A few counts support this clonotype. V and J are TRBV4-2 and TRBJ1-5, with no clear D. Germline CDR1 LGHNA, CDR2 YNFKEQ. Trimming shortened V by 1 base and J by 5 bases, and 6 bases separated the two germline ends. The CDR3 consists of 13 residues. The DNA for the CDR3 is TGTGCCAGCAGCCAAGTGGTATATCAGCCCCAGCATTTT. It yields the protein CASSQVVYQPQHF.

The gene calls are TRBV7-9 and TRBJ2-7, with TRBD1 matching 9 bases. CDR3 length: 13 amino acids. J lost 3 bases, V lost 8 bases, and 5 bases had no gene match. CDR1 SEHNR and CDR2 FQNEAQ come from the germline V gene (reference sequence). CDR3 residues: CASWRQGDYEQYF. In nucleotides, the CDR3 is TGTGCCAGCTGGAGACAGGGGGACTACGAGCAGTACTTC.

The CDR3 is CASRAGDRGGTEAFF. The CDR3 region has the DNA TGTGCCAGCAGGGCTGGGGACAGGGGTGGCACTGAAGCTTTCTTT. The rearrangement uses TRBV27 and TRBJ1-1; TRBD1 matches 10 bases. CDR1 is MNHEY, CDR2 SMNVEV, per germline (reference sequence). After removal of 6 bases from V and 4 bases from J, the junction contained 8 bases not matched to a gene. The CDR3 runs 15 residues.

The chain carries TRBV12-3 or TRBV12-4 and TRBJ2-2; 9 bases line up with TRBD1. V gave up 7 bases and J gave up 7 bases; unmatched junction bases: 10. This CDR3 region has 15 residues. DNA of the CDR3: TGTGCCAGCACCCCTGGACAGGGGTATGGCGGGGAGCTGTTTTTT. This codes for CASTPGQGYGGELFF.

The chain recombines TRBV4-1 with TRBJ2-1, with TRBD2 matching over 10 bases. The ends lost 0 bases at V and 8 bases at J; junction bases unmatched: 7. Germline V gene data show CDR1 as MGHRA and CDR2 as YSYEKL. CDR3 length: 16 amino acids. The CDR3 bases are TGCGCCAGCAGCCAAGAAGGTTTAGCGGGAGGTCATGAGCAGTTCTTC. Amino acids: CASSQEGLAGGHEQFF.

The chain links TRBV10-3 to TRBJ2-7; D is unclear. Trimming removed 3 bases at V and 5 bases at J, with 5 bases between. CDR1 is ENHRY, CDR2 SYGVKD, per germline. The CDR3 covers 11 residues. The CDR3 protein is CAISELNEQYF. CDR3 DNA sequence: TGTGCCATCAGTGAACTCAACGAGCAGTACTTC.

The V and J genes are TRBV10-2 and TRBJ1-1, with 8 bases matching TRBD1. CDR3 length equals 14 residues. The V segment lost 8 bases and the J segment 0 bases; nucleotides outside the gene matches: 5. Germline V gives CDR1 WSHSY, CDR2 SAAADI. The CDR3 DNA follows: TGCGCCAGCGGCAGGGGGCAGATGAACACTGAAGCTTTCTTT. It specifies CASGRGQMNTEAFF.

The CDR3 DNA is TGCGCCAGCAGCCCGGGACAGGGGGCGGGATACGAGCAGTACTTC. Protein: CASSPGQGAGYEQYF. This chain uses TRBV5-1 with TRBJ2-7; 12 nucleotides line up with TRBD1. Germline lookup yields CDR1 SGHRS and CDR2 YFSETQ. With 4 bases clipped from V and 4 bases from J, the junction kept 6 bases outside the gene matches. This CDR3 region has 15 residues.

J is TRBJ2-7 and V is TRBV30; D is perhaps TRBD1 or TRBD2 (5 bases each). In germline, CDR1 is GTSNPN, CDR2 SVGIG (reference sequence). CDR3 size: 14 residues. V was cut by 4 bases and J by 0 bases, with 13 bases left in between. This CDR3 reads CAWNGGGSSYEQYF. The CDR3 nucleotides are TGTGCCTGGAATGGGGGTGGGAGCTCCTACGAGCAGTACTTC. Combining the CDR3 with reference TRBV30 and TRBJ2-7 gives the whole variable domain SQTIHQWPATLVQPVGSPLSLECTVEGTSNPNLYWYRQAAGRGLQLLFYSVGIGQISSEVPQNLSASRPQDRQFILSSKKLLLSDSGFYLCAWNGGGSSYEQYFGPGTRLTVT.

This clonotype was seen a few times. V usage is TRBV20-1 and J usage is TRBJ2-5, with D tentatively TRBD2 (6 bases). The germline V and J ends were trimmed by 2 bases and 1 base, with 14 bases remaining between them. The length of the CDR3 is 15 residues. Germline values: CDR1 DFQATT, CDR2 SNEGSKA (reference sequence). The CDR3 DNA follows: TGCAGTGCTAGAAGCGGCGGGGCCCGCCAAGAGACCCAGTACTTC. As protein: CSARSGGARQETQYF.

V gene TRBV7-9 combines with J gene TRBJ2-3; D remains ambiguous. Germline CDR1 SEHNR, CDR2 FQNEAQ (reference sequence). This CDR3 spans 15 amino acids. Trimming shortened V by 5 bases and J by 0 bases, and 12 bases separated the two germline ends. CDR3 bases: TGTGCCAGCAGCCCCGATACCAGGAGCACAGATACGCAGTATTTT. It is translated as CASSPDTRSTDTQYF. Based on the CDR3 plus reference TRBV7-9 and TRBJ2-3, the full variable domain is DTGVSQNPRHKITKRGQNVTFRCDPISEHNRLYWYRQTLGQGPEFLTYFQNEAQLEKSRLLSDRFSAERPKGSFSTLEIQRTEQGDSAMYLCASSPDTRSTDTQYFGPGTRLTVL.

The chain joins TRBV29-1 to TRBJ2-1, with 10 bases identical to TRBD1. V lost 8 bases to trimming and J lost 4 bases; unmatched junction nucleotides: 8. CDR3 length: 14 amino acids. Germline values: CDR1 SQVTM, CDR2 ANQGSEA. CDR3 bases: TGCAGCCTTCAGAGGGACAGGGGATACAATGAGCAGTTCTTC. Translation: CSLQRDRGYNEQFF.